Sequencing of this T cell receptor beta chain was carried out in a study of blood T cell repertoires in COVID-19. Overall study: PBMCs, B-cell-depleted T cells, or T cells were the source of the cDNA or gDNA that made up the material.

Assay: immunoSEQ multiplex PCR; the TCRdb copy retains only in-frame clones and omits some. The data contain 150,000 to 200,000 clones, roughly 89% of them singletons. Material: peripheral blood. This receptor was obtained from a woman in her 70s with COVID-19, enrolled during active disease.

The CDR3 sequence is CASSHRSGYTF. CDR3 in DNA: TGTGCCAGCAGTCACAGGAGCGGCTACACCTTC. The chain combines TRBV28 with TRBJ1-2; D may be TRBD1 (5 bases). Looked up from germline, CDR1 is MDHEN and CDR2 is SYDVKM. Trimming cost V 5 bases and J 8 bases, with 9 bases left between them. The CDR3 is 11 residues long.